Detailed here is one T cell receptor (beta chain). Its antigen remains unidentified. The CDR3 carries no conserved terminal phenylalanine or tryptophan, so it likely arises from a read error. The data belong to a study of T cells after yellow fever vaccination. Study information: Each low-cell-number fraction was prepared by means of SMART-Seq v4 Ultra Low Input.

For TCR, cDNA came from 5'RACE template switching, which added a universal primer site and UMIs. MiXCR, run by TCRdb on the 5' RACE reads, gives a single entry per CDR3 protein. The table has approximately 130,000 distinct CDR3 sequences, about 16% seen once. Study-level findings and limits: Any FACS-sorted repertoire could hold abundant clonotypes that contaminate it from the bulk population.

The trim removed 6 bases at V and 7 bases at J, leaving 10 bases unmatched. Germline CDR1 is SEHNR and CDR2 is FQNEAQ (reference sequence). The CDR3 runs to 14 residues. The sequence came from a young man who received the YFV17D yellow fever vaccine. V and J are TRBV7-9 and TRBJ2-3; TRBD2 aligns across 7 bases. The starting material was CD8+ T cells sorted from PBMCs, obtained 5 days after the yellow fever booster vaccination. In DNA form, the CDR3 reads TGTGCCAGCAGACCCCCTTGGGAGGGGAATACGCAGTATTCT. It yields the protein CASRPPWEGNTQYS.